These 23 T cell receptor beta chains were all obtained from the same sample, sequenced in a study of blood T cell repertoires in COVID-19 (dated by TCRdb to between 2020 and 2021). Library preparation was by the immunoSEQ multiplex PCR assay. The table was pulled from immuneACCESS by TCRdb, which kept in-frame rearrangements only. Such tables lose some clones; where checked, under half of the loss comes from unresolved V genes, and the rest has no known cause. The sample data list 300,000 to 400,000 clones, and approximately 86% of these were observed just once. The ten largest make up around 4.2% of the sample. The specimen was PBMCs or T cells enriched from blood (not recorded which). These receptors all stem from a woman aged 40 to 50 with acute COVID-19.

The chain employs TRBV15 and TRBJ2-7, with D possibly being TRBD2 (6 bases). V was shortened by 1 base and J by 3 bases, with 10 bases between the two germline ends. This CDR3 has 14 residues. The germline V gene has CDR1 LNHNV and CDR2 YYDKDF (reference sequence). The CDR3 DNA follows: TGTGCCACCAGCAGAGTTGGCGGGAACTACGAGCAGTACTTC. Its protein product is CATSRVGGNYEQYF.

The table lists this clone with a few counts. This chain joins TRBV5-1 and TRBJ1-4; D call uncertain. V was shortened by 0 bases and J by 0 bases, with 6 bases between the two germline ends. In germline, CDR1 is SGHRS, CDR2 YFSETQ. The CDR3 loop spans 15 amino acids. CDR3 sequence: CASSLVSATNEKLFF. As DNA, the CDR3 is TGCGCCAGCAGCTTGGTATCGGCAACTAATGAAAAACTGTTTTTT.

The chain carries TRBV19 and TRBJ1-2, with 11 positions matching TRBD1. With V trimmed by 7 bases and J by 5 bases, 6 bases remained unmatched. This CDR3 spans 14 amino acids. The germline gives CDR1 LNHDA, CDR2 SQIVND (reference sequence). Here the CDR3 DNA reads TGTGCCAGTACCCCGGACAGGGGGCGGTATGGCTACACCTTC. It is translated as CASTPDRGRYGYTF.

The chain recombines TRBV10-3 with TRBJ1-3; 11 bases line up with TRBD1. The J segment lost 4 bases and the V segment lost 6 bases, leaving 5 bases of the junction unmatched. In germline, CDR1 is ENHRY, CDR2 SYGVKD. This CDR3 spans 15 amino acids. CDR3 bases: TGTGCCATCAGCGGACAGGGGGCTCACGGAAACACCATATATTTT. It translates to CAISGQGAHGNTIYF.

V gene TRBV28 combines with J gene TRBJ1-5; no clear D. CDR1 and CDR2 (germline): MDHEN, SYDVKM. This CDR3 region has 16 residues. Between the trimmed V and J ends, which lost 6 bases and 2 bases, there was a span of 17 bases. Written as DNA, the CDR3 is TGTGCCAGCAGGCCCAACCAGCCGCAGGGCAATCAGCCCCAGCATTTT. Protein sequence: CASRPNQPQGNQPQHF.

J is TRBJ1-2 and V is TRBV27; 10 positions match TRBD1. With 6 bases clipped from V and 7 bases from J, the junction kept 8 bases outside the gene matches. The CDR3 totals 14 residues. Germline values: CDR1 MNHEY, CDR2 SMNVEV (reference sequence). CDR3 loop: CASRTSTGGFGYTF. The CDR3 DNA reads as TGTGCCAGCAGGACTTCGACAGGGGGCTTTGGCTACACCTTC.

V usage is TRBV6-6 and J usage is TRBJ1-1; D is unclear. V dropped 2 bases and J dropped 7 bases, with 11 bases sitting between them. The CDR3 length is 13 residues. Germline-derived CDR1 and CDR2 are MNHNY and SVGAGI (reference sequence). The CDR3 DNA reads as TGTGCCAGCAGTTACGCGGTCGGAGGTGAAGCTTTCTTT. This codes for CASSYAVGGEAFF.

J is TRBJ1-5 and V is TRBV2, with D possibly being TRBD1 (5 bases). CDR1 and CDR2 (germline): SNHLY, FYNNEI. This CDR3 has 14 amino acids. With 2 bases removed from V and 2 bases from J, the gap between germline ends came to 7 bases. CDR3 nucleotide sequence: TGTGCCAGCAGTGAACTCAGGGGCAATCAGCCCCAGCATTTT. Protein product: CASSELRGNQPQHF.

The rearrangement links TRBV10-3 to TRBJ2-1, with 10 bases matching TRBD2. There are 14 residues in the CDR3. Germline trimming cut 4 bases from V and 5 bases from J; bases unmatched to any gene: 2. Germline CDR1 and CDR2: ENHRY and SYGVKD. CDR3 residues: CAISGGLANNEQFF. In nucleotides, the CDR3 is TGTGCCATCAGTGGGGGACTAGCGAACAATGAGCAGTTCTTC.

The chain links TRBV28 to TRBJ2-7, with 7 bases lining up with TRBD2. The CDR3 totals 16 residues. CDR1 and CDR2 (germline): MDHEN, SYDVKM. V gave up 6 bases and J gave up 0 bases; unmatched junction bases: 11. CDR3 in amino acids: CASSLGGGGSSYEQYF. The CDR3 DNA is TGTGCCAGCAGCCTAGGCGGCGGGGGTAGCTCCTACGAGCAGTACTTC.

The V call is TRBV14, the J call TRBJ1-6; D remains ambiguous. Trimming stripped 1 base from V and 2 bases from J, with 6 bases between. Germline V gives CDR1 SGHDN, CDR2 FVKESK. The CDR3 has 15 residues. Here the CDR3 reads CASSQAVAYNSPLHF. CDR3 DNA: TGTGCCAGCAGCCAAGCGGTGGCCTATAATTCACCCCTCCACTTT.

The genes are TRBV7-9 and TRBJ1-1, with a tentative D call TRBD1 (6 bases). Germline V CDR1 and CDR2: SEHNR, FQNEAQ (reference sequence). The germline V and J ends were trimmed by 4 bases and 0 bases, with 12 bases remaining between them. The CDR3 runs to 15 residues. DNA for the CDR3: TGTGCCAGCAGCTCCCAGGGGACAATGAACACTGAAGCTTTCTTT. Protein sequence: CASSSQGTMNTEAFF. The full variable domain, with the rest looked up from reference TRBV7-9 and TRBJ1-1, is DTGVSQNPRHKITKRGQNVTFRCDPISEHNRLYWYRQTLGQGPEFLTYFQNEAQLEKSRLLSDRFSAERPKGSFSTLEIQRTEQGDSAMYLCASSSQGTMNTEAFFGQGTRLTVV.

With respect to this clone: The same CDR3 is also encoded by other DNA sequences in this sample. The chain uses TRBV5-1 and TRBJ2-3, with D unresolved. Germline V gene sequence: CDR1 SGHRS, CDR2 YFSETQ. Trimming stripped 0 bases from V and 6 bases from J, with 11 bases between. The CDR3 runs to 14 residues. The CDR3 region is CASSLAASLDTQYF. CDR3 DNA sequence: TGCGCCAGCAGCTTGGCCGCAAGCTTGGATACGCAGTATTTT. Full variable domain (rest looked up from reference TRBV5-1 and TRBJ2-3): KAGVTQTPRYLIKTRGQQVTLSCSPISGHRSVSWYQQTPGQGLQFLFEYFSETQRNKGNFPGRFSGRQFSNSRSEMNVSTLELGDSALYLCASSLAASLDTQYFGPGTRLTVL.

The chain uses TRBV4-3 and TRBJ2-3, with TRBD2 identical over 9 bases. The J segment lost 9 bases and the V segment lost 2 bases, leaving 6 bases of the junction unmatched. CDR3 size: 14 residues. The V gene's germline CDR1 is LGHNA and CDR2 YSLEER. CDR3 sequence: CASSQRGSGGTQYF. Here the CDR3 DNA reads TGCGCCAGCAGCCAAAGGGGTAGCGGGGGAACGCAGTATTTT.

The rearrangement joins TRBV9 to TRBJ2-7; 11 nucleotides line up with TRBD1. The length of the CDR3 is 15 residues. CDR1 is SGDLS, CDR2 YYNGEE, per germline. With V trimmed by 0 bases and J by 3 bases, 2 bases remained unmatched. This CDR3 is CASSVGTGGNYEQYF. CDR3 DNA: TGTGCCAGCAGCGTAGGGACAGGGGGCAACTACGAGCAGTACTTC.

This chain joins TRBV7-3 and TRBJ2-7; possibly TRBD2 for D (5 bases). Germline V gives CDR1 SGHTA, CDR2 FQGTGA. The CDR3 totals 13 residues. V lost 8 bases and J lost 0, with 11 bases in between. The CDR3 is CASGFGSSYEQYF. As DNA, the CDR3 is TGTGCCAGCGGTTTTGGGAGCTCCTACGAGCAGTACTTC.

The chain combines TRBV6-5 with TRBJ1-1, with no clear D. The CDR3 is 16 amino acids. Germline CDR1 MNHEY, CDR2 SVGAGI. V dropped 4 bases and J dropped 3 bases, with 18 bases sitting between them. The CDR3 DNA sequence: TGTGCCAGCAGTTCCCAACCAAAGGTCGGGTACACTGAAGCTTTCTTT. Protein sequence: CASSSQPKVGYTEAFF.

The J gene is TRBJ2-7, the V gene TRBV15; TRBD2 matches 10 bases. The CDR3 sequence is 14 residues long. J gave up 5 bases and V 5 bases, and 6 bases lay outside the gene matches. Germline loops: CDR1 LNHNV, CDR2 YYDKDF (reference sequence). In DNA, the CDR3 is TGTGCCACCAGCCCCGGAGGGACTAGCGACGAGCAGTACTTC. It encodes CATSPGGTSDEQYF.

The rearrangement links TRBV6-4 to TRBJ1-1; 7 bases map to TRBD1. The junction had 8 bases not matched to a gene; V was cut back by 6 bases and J by 4 bases. CDR1 and CDR2 from the germline V gene are MRHNA and SNTAGT. The CDR3 consists of 14 residues. CDR3: CASRLRQGSTEAFF. CDR3 nucleotides: TGTGCCAGCAGGCTACGACAGGGAAGCACTGAAGCTTTCTTT.

This clone was detected only once. The V gene is TRBV7-2, the J gene TRBJ1-2; 7 bases align to TRBD1. This CDR3 has 13 residues. The germline V gene encodes CDR1 SGHTA and CDR2 FQGNSA. Unmatched junction bases numbered 4, after V lost 3 bases and J lost 6 bases. The CDR3 coding sequence is TGTGCCAGCAGCTTTCAAGGGGGCAATGGCTACACCTTC. Its protein product is CASSFQGGNGYTF.

This chain uses TRBV6-5 with TRBJ2-2; TRBD2 is a possible D gene (6 bases). The CDR3 covers 16 residues. V was trimmed by 2 bases and J by 6 bases, leaving 16 bases between them. Germline V gene lookup returns CDR1 MNHEY and CDR2 SVGAGI. CDR3: CASSYTPAWGAGELFF. The CDR3 DNA sequence: TGTGCCAGCAGTTACACACCAGCTTGGGGGGCCGGGGAGCTGTTTTTT.

V is TRBV7-9 and J is TRBJ1-5; D remains ambiguous. Between the trimmed V and J ends, which lost 5 bases and 2 bases, there was a span of 10 bases. Germline V lookup: CDR1 SEHNR, CDR2 FQNEAQ (reference sequence). This CDR3 contains 14 residues. As DNA, the CDR3 is TGTGCCAGCAGCAGCGACGGCCGCAATCAGCCCCAGCATTTT. Translation: CASSSDGRNQPQHF. Drawing the rest from reference TRBV7-9 and TRBJ1-5, the complete variable domain is DTGVSQNPRHKITKRGQNVTFRCDPISEHNRLYWYRQTLGQGPEFLTYFQNEAQLEKSRLLSDRFSAERPKGSFSTLEIQRTEQGDSAMYLCASSSDGRNQPQHFGDGTRLSIL.

The chain recombines TRBV9 with TRBJ2-1; D remains ambiguous. Between the trimmed V and J ends, which lost 3 bases and 5 bases, there was a span of 12 bases. Germline V gives CDR1 SGDLS, CDR2 YYNGEE. The CDR3 length is 14 residues. The CDR3 DNA reads as TGTGCCAGCAGCGATCGTCTACGAGACAATGAGCAGTTCTTC. It is translated as CASSDRLRDNEQFF.